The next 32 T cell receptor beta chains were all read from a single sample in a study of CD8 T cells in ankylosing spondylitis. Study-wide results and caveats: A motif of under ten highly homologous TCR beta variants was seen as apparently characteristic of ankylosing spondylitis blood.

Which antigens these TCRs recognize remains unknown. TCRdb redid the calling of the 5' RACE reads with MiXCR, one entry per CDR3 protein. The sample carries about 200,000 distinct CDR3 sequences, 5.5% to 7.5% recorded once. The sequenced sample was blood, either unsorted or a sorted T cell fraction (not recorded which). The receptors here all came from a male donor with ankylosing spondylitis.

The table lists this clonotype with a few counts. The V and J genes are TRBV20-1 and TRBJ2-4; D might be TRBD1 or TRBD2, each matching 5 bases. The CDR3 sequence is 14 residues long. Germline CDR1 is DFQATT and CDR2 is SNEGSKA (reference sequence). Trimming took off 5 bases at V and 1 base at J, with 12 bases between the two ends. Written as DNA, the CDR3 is TGCAGTGCTTGGGACCAACTGGCCAAAAACATTCAGTACTTC. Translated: CSAWDQLAKNIQYF.

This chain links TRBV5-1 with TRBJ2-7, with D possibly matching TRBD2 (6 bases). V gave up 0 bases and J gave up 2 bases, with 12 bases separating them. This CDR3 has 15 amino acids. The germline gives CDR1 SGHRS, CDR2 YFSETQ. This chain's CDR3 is CASSLGGTDPYEQYF. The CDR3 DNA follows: TGCGCCAGCAGCTTGGGCGGGACGGACCCCTACGAGCAGTACTTC.

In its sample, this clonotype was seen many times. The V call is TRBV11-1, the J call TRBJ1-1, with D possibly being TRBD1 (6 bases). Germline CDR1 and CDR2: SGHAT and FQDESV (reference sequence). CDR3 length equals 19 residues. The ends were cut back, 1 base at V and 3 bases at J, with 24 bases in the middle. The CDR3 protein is CASSLGVPGASRTYTEAFF. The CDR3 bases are TGTGCCAGCAGCTTAGGTGTTCCAGGGGCCTCTCGGACGTACACTGAAGCTTTCTTT.

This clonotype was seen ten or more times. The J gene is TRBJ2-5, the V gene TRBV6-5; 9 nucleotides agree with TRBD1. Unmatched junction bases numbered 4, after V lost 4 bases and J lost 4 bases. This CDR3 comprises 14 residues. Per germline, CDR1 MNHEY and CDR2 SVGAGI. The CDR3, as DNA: TGTGCCAGCAGTTTTACAGGGGGCCGAGAGACCCAGTACTTC. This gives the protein CASSFTGGRETQYF.

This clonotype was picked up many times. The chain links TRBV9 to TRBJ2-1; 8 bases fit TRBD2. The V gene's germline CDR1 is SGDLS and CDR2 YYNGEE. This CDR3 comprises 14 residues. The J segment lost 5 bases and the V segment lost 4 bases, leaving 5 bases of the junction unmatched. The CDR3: CASSTLRGDNEQFF. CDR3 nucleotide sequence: TGTGCCAGCAGCACCCTGCGGGGGGACAATGAGCAGTTCTTC.

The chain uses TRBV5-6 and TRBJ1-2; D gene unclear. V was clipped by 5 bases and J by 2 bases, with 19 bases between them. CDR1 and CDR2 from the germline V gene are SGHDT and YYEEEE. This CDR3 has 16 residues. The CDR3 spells CASSFQPKMANYGYTF. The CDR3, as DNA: TGTGCCAGCAGTTTTCAACCCAAAATGGCCAACTATGGCTACACCTTC. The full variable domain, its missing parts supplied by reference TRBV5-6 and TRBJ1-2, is DAGVTQSPTHLIKTRGQQVTLRCSPKSGHDTVSWYQQALGQGPQFIFQYYEEEERQRGNFPDRFSGHQFPNYSSELNVNALLLGDSALYLCASSFQPKMANYGYTFGSGTRLTVV.

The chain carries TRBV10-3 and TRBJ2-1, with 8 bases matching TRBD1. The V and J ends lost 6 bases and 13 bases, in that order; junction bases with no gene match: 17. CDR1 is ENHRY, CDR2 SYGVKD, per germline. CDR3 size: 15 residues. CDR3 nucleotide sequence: TGTGCCATCAGCACACCGGGACAGGTAAATATGGAACAGTTCTTC. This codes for CAISTPGQVNMEQFF.

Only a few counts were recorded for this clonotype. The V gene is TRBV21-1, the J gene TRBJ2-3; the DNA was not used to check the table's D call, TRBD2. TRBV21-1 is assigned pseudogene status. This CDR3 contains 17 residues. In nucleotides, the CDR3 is TGTGCCAGCAGCAAGGCGAAGCGGGAGCGCCACACAGATACGCAGTATTTT. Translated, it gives CASSKAKRERHTDTQYF.

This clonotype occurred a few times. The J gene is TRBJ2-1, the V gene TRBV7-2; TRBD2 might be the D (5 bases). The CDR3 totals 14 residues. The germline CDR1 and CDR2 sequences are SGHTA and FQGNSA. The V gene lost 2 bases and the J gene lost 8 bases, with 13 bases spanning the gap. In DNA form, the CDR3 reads TGTGCCAGCAGCTTAAGCCTAGCTCCACATGAGCAGTTCTTC. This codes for CASSLSLAPHEQFF.

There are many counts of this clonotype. The CDR3 nucleotides are TGTGCCAGCAGCTTGGGGTACTCGGGTAGCGGTTTCACAGATACGCAGTATTTT. Translating it yields CASSLGYSGSGFTDTQYF. This chain links TRBV5-4 with TRBJ2-3; D is possibly TRBD2 (6 bases). CDR1 and CDR2 from the germline V gene are SGHNT and YYREEE (reference sequence). The CDR3 has 18 residues. The V end lost 0 bases, the J end lost 2 bases, and 19 bases lay between the germline ends.

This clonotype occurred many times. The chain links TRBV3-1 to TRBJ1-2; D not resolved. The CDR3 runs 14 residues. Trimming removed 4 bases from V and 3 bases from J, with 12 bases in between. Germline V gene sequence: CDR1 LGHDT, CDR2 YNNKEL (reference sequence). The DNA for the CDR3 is TGTGCCAGCAGCCCCCAGAGACGGTACTATGGCTACACCTTC. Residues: CASSPQRRYYGYTF. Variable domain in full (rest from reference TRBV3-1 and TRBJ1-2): DTAVSQTPKYLVTQMGNDKSIKCEQNLGHDTMYWYKQDSKKFLKIMFSYNNKELIINETVPNRFSPKSPDKAHLNLHINSLELGDSAVYFCASSPQRRYYGYTFGSGTRLTVV.

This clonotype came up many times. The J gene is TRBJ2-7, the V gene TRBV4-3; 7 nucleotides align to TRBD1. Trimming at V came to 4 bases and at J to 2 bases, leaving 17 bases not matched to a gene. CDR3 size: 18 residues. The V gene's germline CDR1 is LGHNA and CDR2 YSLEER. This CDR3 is CASSPSRVTGRFAYEQYF. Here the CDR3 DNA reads TGCGCCAGCAGCCCCTCGAGGGTGACAGGGAGATTTGCCTACGAGCAGTACTTC.

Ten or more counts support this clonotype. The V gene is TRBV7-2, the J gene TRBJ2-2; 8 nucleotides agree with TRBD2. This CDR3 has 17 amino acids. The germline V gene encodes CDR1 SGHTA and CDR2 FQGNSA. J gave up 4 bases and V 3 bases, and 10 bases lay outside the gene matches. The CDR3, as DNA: TGTGCCAGCAGCTTTCCAACGGGAGCGGGGGCCACCGGGGAGCTGTTTTTT. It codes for CASSFPTGAGATGELFF.

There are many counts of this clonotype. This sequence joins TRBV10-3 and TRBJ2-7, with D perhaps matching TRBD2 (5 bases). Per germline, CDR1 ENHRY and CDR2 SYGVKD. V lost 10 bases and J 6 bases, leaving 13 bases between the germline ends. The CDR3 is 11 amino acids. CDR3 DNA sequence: TGTGCCACCATGTTCGGGGTCGAGCAGTACTTC. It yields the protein CATMFGVEQYF.

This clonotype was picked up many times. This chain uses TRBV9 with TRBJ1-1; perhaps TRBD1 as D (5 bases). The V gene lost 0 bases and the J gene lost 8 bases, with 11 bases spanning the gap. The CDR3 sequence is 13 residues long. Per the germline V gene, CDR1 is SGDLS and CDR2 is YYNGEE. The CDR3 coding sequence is TGTGCCAGCAGCGTAGCTGGTCAGGGAGAAGCTTTCTTT. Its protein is CASSVAGQGEAFF.

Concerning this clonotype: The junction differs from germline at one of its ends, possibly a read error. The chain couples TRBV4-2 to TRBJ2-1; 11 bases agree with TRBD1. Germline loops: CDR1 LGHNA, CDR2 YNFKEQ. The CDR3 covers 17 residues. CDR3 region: CAISPGPGTGGIHEQFF. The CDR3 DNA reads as TGTGCCATCAGCCCTGGGCCCGGGACAGGGGGTATCCATGAGCAGTTCTTC.

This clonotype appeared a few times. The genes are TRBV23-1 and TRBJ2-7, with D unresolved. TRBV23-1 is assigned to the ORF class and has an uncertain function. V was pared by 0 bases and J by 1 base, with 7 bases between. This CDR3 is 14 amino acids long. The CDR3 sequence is CASSQSNGSYEQYF. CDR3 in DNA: TGCGCCAGCAGTCAATCGAACGGTTCCTACGAGCAGTACTTC.

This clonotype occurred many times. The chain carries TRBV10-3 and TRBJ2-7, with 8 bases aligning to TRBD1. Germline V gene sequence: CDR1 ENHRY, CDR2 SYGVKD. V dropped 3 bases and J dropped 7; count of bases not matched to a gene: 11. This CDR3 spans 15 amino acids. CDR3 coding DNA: TGTGCCATCAGTGATCTCCAGGGGGCCCTGAATGAGCAGTACTTC. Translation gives CAISDLQGALNEQYF.

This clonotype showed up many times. CDR3 sequence (DNA): TGTGCCAGCAGTTTTATGGGGGGGCCGGACGAGCAGTACTTC. Amino acid sequence: CASSFMGGPDEQYF. The chain links TRBV6-2 or TRBV6-3 to TRBJ2-7; D might be TRBD2 (7 bases). V gave up 4 bases and J gave up 5 bases, with 15 bases separating them. The CDR3 has 14 amino acids. The germline gives CDR1 MNHEY, CDR2 SVGEGT.

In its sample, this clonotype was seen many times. The CDR3 is CASSFLGLAGGDNEQFF. CDR3 in DNA: TGTGCCAGCAGTTTCCTCGGACTAGCGGGAGGGGACAATGAGCAGTTCTTC. This sequence joins TRBV27 and TRBJ2-1; 15 nucleotides line up with TRBD2. The CDR3 covers 17 residues. The germline CDR1 and CDR2 sequences are MNHEY and SMNVEV (reference sequence). V lost 3 bases and J lost 5; bases outside the gene matches: 5.

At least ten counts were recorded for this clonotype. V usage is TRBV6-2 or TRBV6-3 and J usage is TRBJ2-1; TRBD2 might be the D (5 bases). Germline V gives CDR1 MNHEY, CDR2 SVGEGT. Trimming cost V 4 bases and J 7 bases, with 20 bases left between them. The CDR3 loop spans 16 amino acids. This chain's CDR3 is CASSSPAEERLNEQFF. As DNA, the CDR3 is TGTGCCAGCAGTTCGCCAGCGGAAGAACGTCTGAATGAGCAGTTCTTC.

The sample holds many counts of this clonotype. CDR3 sequence (DNA): TGCGCCAGCCAAACTAGCGGGAGGGTTAACAATGAGCAGTTCTTC. Its translation: CASQTSGRVNNEQFF. V usage is TRBV5-1 and J usage is TRBJ2-1; 13 nucleotides align to TRBD2. Trimming took 7 bases from V and 5 from J; bases not matched to a gene: 6. Germline lookup yields CDR1 SGHRS and CDR2 YFSETQ. The CDR3 totals 15 residues.

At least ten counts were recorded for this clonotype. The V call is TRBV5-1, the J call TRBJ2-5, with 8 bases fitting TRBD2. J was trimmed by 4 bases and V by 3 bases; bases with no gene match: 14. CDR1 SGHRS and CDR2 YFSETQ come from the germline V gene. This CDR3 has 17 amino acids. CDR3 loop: CASSSDPSGTRPETQYF. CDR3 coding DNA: TGCGCCAGCAGCTCGGACCCTTCCGGGACTAGACCAGAGACCCAGTACTTC.

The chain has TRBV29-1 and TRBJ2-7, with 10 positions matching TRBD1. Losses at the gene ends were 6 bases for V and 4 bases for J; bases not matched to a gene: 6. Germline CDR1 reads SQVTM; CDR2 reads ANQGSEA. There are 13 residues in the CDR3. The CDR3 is CSVSDRGLYEQYF. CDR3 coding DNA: TGCAGCGTAAGTGACAGGGGGCTATACGAGCAGTACTTC.

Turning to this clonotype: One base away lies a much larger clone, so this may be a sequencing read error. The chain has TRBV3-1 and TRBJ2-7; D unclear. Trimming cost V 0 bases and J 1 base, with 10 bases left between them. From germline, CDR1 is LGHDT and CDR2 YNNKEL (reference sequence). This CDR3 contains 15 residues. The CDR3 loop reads CASSQDPADSYEQYF. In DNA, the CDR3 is TGTGCCAGCAGCCAAGATCCCGCGGATTCCTACGAGCAGTACTTC.

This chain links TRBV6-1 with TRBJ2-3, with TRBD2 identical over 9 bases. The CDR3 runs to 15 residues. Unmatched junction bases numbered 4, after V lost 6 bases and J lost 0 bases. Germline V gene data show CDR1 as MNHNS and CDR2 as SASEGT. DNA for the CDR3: TGTGCCAGCAGCCGGACTAGCGCAAGCACAGATACGCAGTATTTT. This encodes CASSRTSASTDTQYF.

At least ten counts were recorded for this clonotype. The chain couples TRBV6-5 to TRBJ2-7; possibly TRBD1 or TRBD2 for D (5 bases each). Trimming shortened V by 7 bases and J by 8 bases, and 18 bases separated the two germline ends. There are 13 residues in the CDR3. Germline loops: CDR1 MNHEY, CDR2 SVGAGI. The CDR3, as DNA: TGTGCCAGCATTTCGGCTCCCCAGGGACAGCAGTACTTC. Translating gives CASISAPQGQQYF.

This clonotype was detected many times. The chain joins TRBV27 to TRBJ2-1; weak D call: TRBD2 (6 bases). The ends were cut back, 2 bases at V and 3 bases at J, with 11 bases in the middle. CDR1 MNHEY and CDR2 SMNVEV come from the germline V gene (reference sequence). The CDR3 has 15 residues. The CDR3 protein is CASSLAGGVYNEQFF. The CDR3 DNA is TGTGCCAGCAGTTTAGCCGGGGGAGTCTACAATGAGCAGTTCTTC.

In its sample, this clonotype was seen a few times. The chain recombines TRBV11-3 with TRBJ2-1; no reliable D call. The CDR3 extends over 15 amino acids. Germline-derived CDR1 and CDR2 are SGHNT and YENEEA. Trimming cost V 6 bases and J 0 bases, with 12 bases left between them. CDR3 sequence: CASSGPGSSYNEQFF. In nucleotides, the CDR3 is TGTGCCAGCAGTGGACCCGGGTCCTCCTACAATGAGCAGTTCTTC. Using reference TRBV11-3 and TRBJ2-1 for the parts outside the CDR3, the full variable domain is EAGVVQSPRYKIIEKKQPVAFWCNPISGHNTLYWYLQNLGQGPELLIRYENEEAVDDSQLPKDRFSAERLKGVDSTLKIQPAELGDSAVYLCASSGPGSSYNEQFFGPGTRLTVL.

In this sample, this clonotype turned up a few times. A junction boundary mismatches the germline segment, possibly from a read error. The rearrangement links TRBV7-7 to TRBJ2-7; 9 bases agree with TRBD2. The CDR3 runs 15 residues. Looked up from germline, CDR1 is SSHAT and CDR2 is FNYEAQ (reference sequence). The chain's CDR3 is CASRPLTSGHYEQYF. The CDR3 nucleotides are TGTGCTAGCAGGCCCCTGACTAGCGGCCACTACGAGCAGTACTTC. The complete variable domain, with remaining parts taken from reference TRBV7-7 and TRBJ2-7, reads GAGVSQSPRYKVTKRGQDVTLRCDPISSHATLYWYQQALGQGPEFLTYFNYEAQPDKSGLPSDRFSAERPEGSISTLTIQRTEQRDSAMYRCASRPLTSGHYEQYFGPGTRLTVT.

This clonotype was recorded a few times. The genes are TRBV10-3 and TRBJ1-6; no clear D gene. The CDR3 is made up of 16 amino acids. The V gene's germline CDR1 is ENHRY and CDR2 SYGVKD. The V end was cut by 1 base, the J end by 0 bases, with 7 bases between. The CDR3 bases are TGTGCCATCAGTGAGTTGTGGAGCTCCTATAATTCACCCCTCCACTTT. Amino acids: CAISELWSSYNSPLHF.

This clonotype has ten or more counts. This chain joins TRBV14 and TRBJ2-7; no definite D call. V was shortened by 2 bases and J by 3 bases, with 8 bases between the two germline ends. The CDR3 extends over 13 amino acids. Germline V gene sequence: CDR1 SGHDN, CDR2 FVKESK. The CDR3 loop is CASSQYGDYEQYF. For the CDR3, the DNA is TGTGCCAGCAGCCAATACGGAGACTACGAGCAGTACTTC.